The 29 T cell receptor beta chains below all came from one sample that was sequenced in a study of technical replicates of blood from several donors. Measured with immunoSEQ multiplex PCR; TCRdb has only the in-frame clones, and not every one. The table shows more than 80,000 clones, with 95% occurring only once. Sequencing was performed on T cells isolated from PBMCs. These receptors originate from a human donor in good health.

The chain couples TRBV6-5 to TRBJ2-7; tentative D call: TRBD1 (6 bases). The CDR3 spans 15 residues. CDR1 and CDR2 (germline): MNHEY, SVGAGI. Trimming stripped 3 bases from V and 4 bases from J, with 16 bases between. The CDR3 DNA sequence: TGTGCCAGCAGTTATTTCCGACAGGTAGGATACGAGCAGTACTTC. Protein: CASSYFRQVGYEQYF.

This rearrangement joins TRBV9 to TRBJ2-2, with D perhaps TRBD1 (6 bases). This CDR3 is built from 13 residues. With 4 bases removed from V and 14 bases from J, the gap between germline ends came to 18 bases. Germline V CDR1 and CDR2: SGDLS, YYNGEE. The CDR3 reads CASSPQTNRVLFF. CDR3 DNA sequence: TGTGCCAGCAGCCCTCAAACCAACAGGGTTCTGTTTTTT.

In nucleotides, the CDR3 is TGTGCCAGCAGCTTAGGAGGGGCGCGGATTAGGACTGAAGCTTTCTTT. As protein: CASSLGGARIRTEAFF. The rearrangement joins TRBV13 to TRBJ1-1, with D possibly being TRBD1 (5 bases). The V end lost 0 bases, the J end lost 5 bases, and 16 bases lay between the germline ends. Germline CDR1 and CDR2: PRHDT and FYEKMQ (reference sequence). The CDR3 has 16 residues.

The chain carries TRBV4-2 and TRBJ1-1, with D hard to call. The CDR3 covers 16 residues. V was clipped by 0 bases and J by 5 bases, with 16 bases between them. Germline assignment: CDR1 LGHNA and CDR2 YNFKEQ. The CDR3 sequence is CASSQEGQVIKTEAFF. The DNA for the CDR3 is TGTGCCAGCAGCCAAGAAGGCCAGGTCATCAAAACTGAAGCTTTCTTT.

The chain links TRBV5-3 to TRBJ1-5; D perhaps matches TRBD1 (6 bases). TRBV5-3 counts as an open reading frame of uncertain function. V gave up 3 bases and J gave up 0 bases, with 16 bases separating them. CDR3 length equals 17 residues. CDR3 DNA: TGTGCCAGAAGCTATAAGGACAGCTTCTATAGCAATCAGCCCCAGCATTTT. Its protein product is CARSYKDSFYSNQPQHF.

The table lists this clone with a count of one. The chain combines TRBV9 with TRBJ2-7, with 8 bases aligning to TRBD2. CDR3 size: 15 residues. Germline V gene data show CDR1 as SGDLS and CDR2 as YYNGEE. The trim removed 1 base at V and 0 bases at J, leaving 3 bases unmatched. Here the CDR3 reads CASSVSGGSSYEQYF. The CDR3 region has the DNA TGTGCCAGCAGCGTATCGGGAGGGAGCTCCTACGAGCAGTACTTC.

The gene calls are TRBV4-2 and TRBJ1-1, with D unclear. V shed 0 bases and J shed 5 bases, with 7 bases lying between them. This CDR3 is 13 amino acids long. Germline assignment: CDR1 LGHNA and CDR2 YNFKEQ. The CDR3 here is CASSQESYTEAFF. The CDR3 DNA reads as TGTGCCAGCAGCCAAGAGTCTTATACTGAAGCTTTCTTT.

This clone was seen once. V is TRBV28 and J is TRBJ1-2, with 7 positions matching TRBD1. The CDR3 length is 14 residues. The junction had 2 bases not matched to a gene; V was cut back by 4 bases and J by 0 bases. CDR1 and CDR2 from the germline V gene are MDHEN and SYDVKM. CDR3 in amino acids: CASSSGTANYGYTF. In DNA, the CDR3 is TGTGCCAGCAGTTCCGGGACAGCTAACTATGGCTACACCTTC.

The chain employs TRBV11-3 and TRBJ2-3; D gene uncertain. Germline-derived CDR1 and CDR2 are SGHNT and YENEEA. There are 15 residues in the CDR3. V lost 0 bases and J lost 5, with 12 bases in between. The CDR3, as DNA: TGTGCCAGCAGCTTAGATGGGCAGTACGGAGATACGCAGTATTTT. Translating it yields CASSLDGQYGDTQYF.

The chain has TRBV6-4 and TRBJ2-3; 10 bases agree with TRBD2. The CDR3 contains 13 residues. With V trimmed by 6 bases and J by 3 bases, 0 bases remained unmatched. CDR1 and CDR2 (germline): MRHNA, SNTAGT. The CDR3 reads CASRTSGTDTQYF. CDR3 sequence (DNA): TGTGCCAGCAGGACTAGCGGGACAGATACGCAGTATTTT.

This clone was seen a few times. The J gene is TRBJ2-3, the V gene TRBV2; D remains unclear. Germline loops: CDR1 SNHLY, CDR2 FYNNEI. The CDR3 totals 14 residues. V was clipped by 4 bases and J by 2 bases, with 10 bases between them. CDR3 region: CASSVRPLTDTQYF. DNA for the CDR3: TGTGCCAGCAGTGTGAGGCCCCTCACAGATACGCAGTATTTT.

Here the CDR3 DNA reads TGTGCCATCAGGGGAGCGGGGGGGACCAGCGAGCAGTACTTC. Protein product: CAIRGAGGTSEQYF. The chain joins TRBV10-3 to TRBJ2-7, with 10 bases identical to TRBD2. With V trimmed by 6 bases and J by 6 bases, 8 bases remained unmatched. Germline V gives CDR1 ENHRY, CDR2 SYGVKD. This CDR3 is 14 amino acids long.

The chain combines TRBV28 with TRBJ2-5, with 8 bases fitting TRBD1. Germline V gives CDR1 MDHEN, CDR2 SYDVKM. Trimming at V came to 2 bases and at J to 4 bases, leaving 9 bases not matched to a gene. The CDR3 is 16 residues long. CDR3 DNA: TGTGCCAGCAGTTTAGGGGGACAGGTGTATGGAGAGACCCAGTACTTC. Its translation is CASSLGGQVYGETQYF.

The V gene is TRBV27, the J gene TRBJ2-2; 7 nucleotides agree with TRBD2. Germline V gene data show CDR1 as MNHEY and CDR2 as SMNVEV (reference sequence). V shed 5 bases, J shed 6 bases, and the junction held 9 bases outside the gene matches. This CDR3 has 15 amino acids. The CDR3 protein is CASSEGGRRSGELFF. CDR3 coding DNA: TGTGCCAGCAGTGAGGGCGGGAGAAGGTCCGGGGAGCTGTTTTTT.

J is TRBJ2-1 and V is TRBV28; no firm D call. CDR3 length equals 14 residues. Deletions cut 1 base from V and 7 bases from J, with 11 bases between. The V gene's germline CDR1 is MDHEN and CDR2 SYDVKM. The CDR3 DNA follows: TGTGCCAGCAGTTTATTGGTGGCCCTGAATGAGCAGTTCTTC. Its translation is CASSLLVALNEQFF.

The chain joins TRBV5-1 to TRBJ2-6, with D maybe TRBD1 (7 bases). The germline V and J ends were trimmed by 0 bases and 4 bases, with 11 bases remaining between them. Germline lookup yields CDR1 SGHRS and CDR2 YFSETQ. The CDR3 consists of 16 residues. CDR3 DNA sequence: TGCGCCAGCAGCTTGGCAGGGGGGACCGGGGCCAACGTCCTGACTTTC. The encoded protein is CASSLAGGTGANVLTF.

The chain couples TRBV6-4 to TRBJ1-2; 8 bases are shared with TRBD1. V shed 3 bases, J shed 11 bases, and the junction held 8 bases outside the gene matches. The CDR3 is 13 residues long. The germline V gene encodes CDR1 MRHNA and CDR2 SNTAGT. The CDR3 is CASSETGARRYTF. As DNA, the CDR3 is TGTGCCAGCAGTGAGACAGGGGCCAGGAGGTACACCTTC.

CDR3 nucleotides: TGTGCCAGCAGTGATTGGTTCGGGACAGGGGGAGGTCAGCCCCAGCATTTT. Translating gives CASSDWFGTGGGQPQHF. V gene TRBV2 combines with J gene TRBJ1-5; 11 nucleotides align to TRBD1. Germline loops: CDR1 SNHLY, CDR2 FYNNEI. The J segment lost 6 bases and the V segment lost 3 bases, leaving 10 bases of the junction unmatched. This CDR3 comprises 17 residues. Full variable domain (missing parts from reference TRBV2 and TRBJ1-5): EPEVTQTPSHQVTQMGQEVILRCVPISNHLYFYWYRQILGQKVEFLVSFYNNEISEKSEIFDDQFSVERPDGSNFTLKIRSTKLEDSAMYFCASSDWFGTGGGQPQHFGDGTRLSIL.

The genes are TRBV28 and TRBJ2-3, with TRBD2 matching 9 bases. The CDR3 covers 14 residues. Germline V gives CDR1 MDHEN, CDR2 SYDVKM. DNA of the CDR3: TGTGTCATAGGACGAGCGGGAGGAACAGATACGCAGTATTTT. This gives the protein CVIGRAGGTDTQYF.

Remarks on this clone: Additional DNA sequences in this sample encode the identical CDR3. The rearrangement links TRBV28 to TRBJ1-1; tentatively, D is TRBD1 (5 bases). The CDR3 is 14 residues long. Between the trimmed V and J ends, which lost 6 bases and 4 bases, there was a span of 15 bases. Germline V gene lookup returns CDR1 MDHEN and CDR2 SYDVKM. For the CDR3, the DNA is TGTGCCAGCAGCCGGGGGGGGGTGACCACTGAAGCTTTCTTT. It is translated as CASSRGGVTTEAFF.

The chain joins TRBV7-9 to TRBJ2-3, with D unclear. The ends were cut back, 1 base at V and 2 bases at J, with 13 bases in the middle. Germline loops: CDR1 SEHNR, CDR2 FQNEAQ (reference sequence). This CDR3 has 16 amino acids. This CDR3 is CASSLVGSLTTDTQYF. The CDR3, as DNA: TGTGCCAGCAGCTTAGTGGGCTCCTTAACCACAGATACGCAGTATTTT.

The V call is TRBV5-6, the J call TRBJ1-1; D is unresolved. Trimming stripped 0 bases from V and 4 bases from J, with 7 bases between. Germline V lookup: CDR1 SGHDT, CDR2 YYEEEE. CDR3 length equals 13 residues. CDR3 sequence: CASSLGGPTEAFF. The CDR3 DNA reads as TGTGCCAGCAGCTTGGGAGGGCCCACTGAAGCTTTCTTT.

The CDR3 here is CASSTLGTGLGNEQFF. The CDR3, as DNA: TGTGCCAGTAGTACCCTAGGGACAGGGTTGGGGAATGAGCAGTTCTTC. The rearrangement joins TRBV19 to TRBJ2-1; 9 bases match TRBD1. Germline lookup yields CDR1 LNHDA and CDR2 SQIVND (reference sequence). This CDR3 is built from 16 residues. V shed 4 bases, J shed 7 bases, and the junction held 11 bases outside the gene matches.

The CDR3 is CASSMTGQIFSYTF. CDR3 in DNA: TGTGCCAGCAGCATGACGGGACAGATTTTCAGCTACACCTTC. This sequence joins TRBV5-6 and TRBJ1-2; 7 bases line up with TRBD1. With 4 bases clipped from V and 9 bases from J, the junction kept 12 bases outside the gene matches. Looked up from germline, CDR1 is SGHDT and CDR2 is YYEEEE. The CDR3 is 14 amino acids.

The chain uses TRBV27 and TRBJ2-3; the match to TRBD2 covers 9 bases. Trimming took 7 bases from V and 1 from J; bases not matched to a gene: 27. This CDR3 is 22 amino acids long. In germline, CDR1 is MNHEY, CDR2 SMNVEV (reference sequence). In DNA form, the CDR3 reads TGTGCCAGCACTGAATTGAGAGCTAGCGGGAAGAGGCTAGATATGGGCACAGATACGCAGTATTTT. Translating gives CASTELRASGKRLDMGTDTQYF.

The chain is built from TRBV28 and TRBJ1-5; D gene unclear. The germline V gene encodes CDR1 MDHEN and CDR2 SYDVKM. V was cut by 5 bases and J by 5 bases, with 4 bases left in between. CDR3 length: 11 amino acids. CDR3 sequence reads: CASSTHQPQHF. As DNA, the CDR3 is TGTGCCAGCAGTACTCATCAGCCCCAGCATTTT.

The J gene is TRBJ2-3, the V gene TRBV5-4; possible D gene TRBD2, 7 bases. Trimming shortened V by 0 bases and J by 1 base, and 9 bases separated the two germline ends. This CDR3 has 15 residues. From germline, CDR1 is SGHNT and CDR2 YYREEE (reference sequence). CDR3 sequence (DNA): TGTGCCAGCAGCTTGGACGGGGGGCGCACAGATACGCAGTATTTT. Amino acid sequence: CASSLDGGRTDTQYF.

CDR3 loop: CASSLRELSYEQYF. DNA for the CDR3: TGTGCCAGCAGCCTTCGGGAGCTCTCCTACGAGCAGTACTTC. The rearrangement uses TRBV27 and TRBJ2-7; possible D gene TRBD2, 6 bases. CDR1 and CDR2 (germline): MNHEY, SMNVEV (reference sequence). Trimming shortened V by 6 bases and J by 0 bases, and 12 bases separated the two germline ends. The CDR3 spans 14 residues.

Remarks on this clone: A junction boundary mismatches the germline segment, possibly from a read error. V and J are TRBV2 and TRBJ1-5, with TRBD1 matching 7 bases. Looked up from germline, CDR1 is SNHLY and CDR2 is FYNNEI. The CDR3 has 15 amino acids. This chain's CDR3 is CASREDRALNQPQHF. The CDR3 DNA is TGTGCCAGCAGAGAAGACAGGGCCCTAAATCAGCCCCAGCATTTT.